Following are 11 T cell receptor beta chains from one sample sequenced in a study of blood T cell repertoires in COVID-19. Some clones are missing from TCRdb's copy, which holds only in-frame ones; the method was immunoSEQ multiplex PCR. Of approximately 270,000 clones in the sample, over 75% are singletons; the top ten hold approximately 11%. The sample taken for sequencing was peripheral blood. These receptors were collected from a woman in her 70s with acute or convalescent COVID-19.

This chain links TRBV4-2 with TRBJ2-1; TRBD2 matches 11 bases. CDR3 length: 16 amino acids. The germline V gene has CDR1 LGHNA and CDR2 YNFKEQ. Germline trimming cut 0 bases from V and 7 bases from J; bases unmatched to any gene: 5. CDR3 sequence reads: CASSQEEASGGNEQFF. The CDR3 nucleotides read TGTGCCAGCAGCCAAGAGGAGGCTAGCGGGGGGAATGAGCAGTTCTTC.

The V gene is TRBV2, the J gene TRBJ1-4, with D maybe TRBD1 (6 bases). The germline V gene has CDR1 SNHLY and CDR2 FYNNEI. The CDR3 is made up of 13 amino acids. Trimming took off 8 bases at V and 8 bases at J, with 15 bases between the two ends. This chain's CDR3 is CASRVRGNEKLFF. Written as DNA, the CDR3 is TGTGCCAGCCGAGTTAGGGGGAACGAAAAACTGTTTTTT. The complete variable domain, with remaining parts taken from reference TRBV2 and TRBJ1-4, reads EPEVTQTPSHQVTQMGQEVILRCVPISNHLYFYWYRQILGQKVEFLVSFYNNEISEKSEIFDDQFSVERPDGSNFTLKIRSTKLEDSAMYFCASRVRGNEKLFFGSGTQLSVL.

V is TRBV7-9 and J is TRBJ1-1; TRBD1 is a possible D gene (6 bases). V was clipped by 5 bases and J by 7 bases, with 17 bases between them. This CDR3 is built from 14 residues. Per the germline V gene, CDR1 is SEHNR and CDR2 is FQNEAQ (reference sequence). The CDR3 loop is CASSLRTESVEAFF. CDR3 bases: TGTGCCAGCAGCCTACGGACAGAATCAGTTGAAGCTTTCTTT.

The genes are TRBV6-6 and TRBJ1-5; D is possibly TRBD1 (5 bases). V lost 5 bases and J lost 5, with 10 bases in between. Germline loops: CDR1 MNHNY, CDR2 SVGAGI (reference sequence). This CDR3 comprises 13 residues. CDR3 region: CASSGAGYQPQHF. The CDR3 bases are TGTGCCAGCAGTGGGGCGGGGTATCAGCCCCAGCATTTT.

The CDR3 loop reads CASSISSGGITDTQYF. Here the CDR3 DNA reads TGTGCCAGTAGTATCTCTAGCGGGGGAATCACAGATACGCAGTATTTT. The chain is built from TRBV19 and TRBJ2-3; TRBD2 aligns across 10 bases. J gave up 2 bases and V 3 bases, and 5 bases lay outside the gene matches. Germline CDR1 is LNHDA and CDR2 is SQIVND (reference sequence). The CDR3 spans 16 residues.

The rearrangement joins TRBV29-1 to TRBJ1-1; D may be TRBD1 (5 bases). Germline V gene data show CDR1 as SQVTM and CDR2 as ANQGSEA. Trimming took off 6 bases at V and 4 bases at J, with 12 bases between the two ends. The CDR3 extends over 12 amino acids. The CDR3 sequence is CSVGPGGTEAFF. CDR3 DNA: TGCAGCGTGGGCCCGGGGGGCACTGAAGCTTTCTTT. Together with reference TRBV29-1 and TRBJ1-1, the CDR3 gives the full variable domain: SAVISQKPSRDICQRGTSLTIQCQVDSQVTMMFWYRQQPGQSLTLIATANQGSEATYESGFVIDKFPISRPNLTFSTLTVSNMSPEDSSIYLCSVGPGGTEAFFGQGTRLTVV.

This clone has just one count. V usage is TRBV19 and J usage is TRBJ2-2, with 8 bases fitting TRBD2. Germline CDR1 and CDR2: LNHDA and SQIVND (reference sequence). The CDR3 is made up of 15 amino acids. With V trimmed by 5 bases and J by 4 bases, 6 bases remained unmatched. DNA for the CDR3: TGTGCCAGTAGTGCCGGGACTAGGGGCACCGGGGAGCTGTTTTTT. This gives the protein CASSAGTRGTGELFF.

The CDR3 sequence: CASTLTSGGEQAGETQYF. The CDR3 nucleotides are TGTGCCAGTACCCTGACTAGCGGGGGGGAACAGGCAGGAGAGACCCAGTACTTC. The chain links TRBV19 to TRBJ2-5; TRBD2 aligns across 14 bases. Germline V gene data show CDR1 as LNHDA and CDR2 as SQIVND (reference sequence). The CDR3 is made up of 18 amino acids. After removal of 7 bases from V and 4 bases from J, the junction contained 14 bases not matched to a gene.

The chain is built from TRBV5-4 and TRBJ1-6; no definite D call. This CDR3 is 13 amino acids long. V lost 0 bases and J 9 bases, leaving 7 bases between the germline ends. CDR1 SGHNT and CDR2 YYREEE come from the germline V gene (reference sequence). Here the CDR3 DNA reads TGTGCCAGCAGCTTGGAGCTGAGTTCACCCCTCCACTTT. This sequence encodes CASSLELSSPLHF.

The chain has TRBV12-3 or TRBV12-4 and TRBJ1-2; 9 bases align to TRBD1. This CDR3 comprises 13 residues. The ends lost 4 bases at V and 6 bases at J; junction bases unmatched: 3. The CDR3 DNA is TGTGCCAGCAGTTGGGACAGGGCTAATGGCTACACCTTC. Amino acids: CASSWDRANGYTF.

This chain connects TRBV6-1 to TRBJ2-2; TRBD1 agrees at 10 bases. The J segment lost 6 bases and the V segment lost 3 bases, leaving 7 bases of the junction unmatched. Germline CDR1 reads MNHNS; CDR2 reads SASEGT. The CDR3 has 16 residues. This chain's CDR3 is CASSDVGTGVAGELFF. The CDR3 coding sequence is TGTGCCAGCAGTGATGTAGGGACAGGGGTCGCCGGGGAGCTGTTTTTT.